The rows below give T cell receptor beta chains drawn from one sample of a study of blood T cells in healthy people across ages. Each CDR3 protein is one row after TCRdb ran MiXCR on the 5' RACE reads. Of about 1.4 million distinct CDR3 sequences in the sample, 59% were seen once. Source material: blood. All receptors come from a man in his late teens or twenties in good health. Each CDR3 is given with its conserved first and last residue. The D gene is left open where the match is weak. Size is omitted from some rows. Given values are once, few, many or a class for expanded clones.

>TRBV5-1|-|TRBD2|TRBJ2-7
CASSGTSGSSSSYEQYF
TGCGCCAGCAGCGGGACTAGCGGGAGTTCCTCCTCCTACGAGCAGTACTTC
>TRBV20-1|-|TRBD1|TRBJ1-4
CSARARTGLNEKLFF
TGCAGTGCTAGGGCTAGGACAGGCCTCAATGAAAAACTGTTTTTT
>TRBV4-1|few|-|TRBJ2-7
CASSQDPLSGYEQYF
TGCGCCAGCAGCCAAGATCCGCTCTCGGGCTACGAGCAGTACTTC
>TRBV27|-|TRBD1|TRBJ2-1
CASRTGDYNEQFF
TGTGCCAGTCGGACAGGAGACTACAATGAGCAGTTCTTC
>TRBV7-2|-|-|TRBJ1-2
CASSQVTKGANANYGYTF
TGTGCCAGCAGCCAAGTTACGAAAGGCGCAAACGCTAACTATGGCTACACCTTC
>TRBV10-3|-|-|TRBJ1-5
CAISPSSGFGNQPQHF
TGTGCCATCAGTCCCTCTTCGGGGTTCGGCAATCAGCCCCAGCATTTT
>TRBV12-3/TRBV12-4|-|-|TRBJ1-1
CASSFTRRGATEAFF
TGTGCCAGCAGTTTTACCCGCAGAGGGGCCACTGAAGCTTTCTTT
>TRBV6-4|-|TRBD1|TRBJ2-1
CASSDSLGQGARSPYNEQFF
TGTGCCAGCAGTGACTCTCTGGGACAGGGGGCACGATCCCCCTACAATGAGCAGTTCTTC
>TRBV29-1|-|TRBD1|TRBJ2-3
CSADRGSDTQYF
TGCAGCGCAGACAGGGGCTCAGATACGCAGTATTTT
>TRBV6-2/TRBV6-3|few|TRBD1|TRBJ1-5
CASNGQGGIQPQHF
TGTGCCAGCAATGGACAGGGCGGCATTCAGCCCCAGCATTTT
>TRBV19|-|-|TRBJ2-3
CASSIESGSTDTQYF
TGTGCCAGTAGTATAGAAAGCGGGAGCACAGATACGCAGTATTTT
>TRBV28|few|TRBD1|TRBJ2-1
CASSRDRPIYNEQFF
TGTGCCAGCAGTCGGGACAGACCAATCTACAATGAGCAGTTCTTC
>TRBV5-1|few|-|TRBJ2-3
CASRSGQSTDTQYF
TGCGCCAGCAGATCGGGACAAAGCACAGATACGCAGTATTTT
>TRBV29-1|-|-|TRBJ1-5
CSVLLQVNQPQHF
TGCAGCGTTCTTTTACAGGTTAATCAGCCCCAGCATTTT
>TRBV27|-|TRBD1|TRBJ1-1
CASREDRGNTEAFF
TGTGCCAGCAGAGAGGACAGGGGGAACACTGAAGCTTTCTTT